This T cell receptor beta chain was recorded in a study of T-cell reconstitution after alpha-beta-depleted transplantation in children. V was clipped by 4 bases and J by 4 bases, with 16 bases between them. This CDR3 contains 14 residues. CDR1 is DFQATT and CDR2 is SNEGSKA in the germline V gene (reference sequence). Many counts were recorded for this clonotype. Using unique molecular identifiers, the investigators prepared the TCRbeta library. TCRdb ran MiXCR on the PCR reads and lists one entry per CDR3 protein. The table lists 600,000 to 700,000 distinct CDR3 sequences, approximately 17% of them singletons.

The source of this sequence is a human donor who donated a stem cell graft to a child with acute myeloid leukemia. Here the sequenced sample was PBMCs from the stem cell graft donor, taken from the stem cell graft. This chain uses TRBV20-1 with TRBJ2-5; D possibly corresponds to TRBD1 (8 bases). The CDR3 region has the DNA TGCAGTGCTACCCGGACAGGGAGGGGAGAGACCCAGTACTTC. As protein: CSATRTGRGETQYF.